This record covers a single T cell receptor beta chain. Its antigen is not identified. A clone one base away is much larger, so this may be a read error. The data were obtained in a study of T cells in Graves' hyperthyroidism and ophthalmopathy. Across 18 months, stable Graves' hyperthyroidism was marked by no progression to ophthalmopathy. It was RNA transcripts that yielded the amplified TCR beta CDR3 regions. The HTBI primer set served for first-round RT-PCR of the TCR CDR3. TCRdb reprocessed the multiplex PCR reads via MiXCR and lists one record per CDR3 protein. The table records around 430,000 distinct CDR3 sequences, 15% of them present only once. Looked up from germline, CDR1 is KGHSH and CDR2 is LQKENI. The CDR3 sequence is 14 residues long. Study results and limitations: A model of 13 V-J pairs discriminated ophthalmopathy from stable hyperthyroidism.

The V and J genes are TRBV18 and TRBJ2-5; D remains unclear. Sequenced input: blood. The TCR comes from a woman aged 25 to 39 with Graves' hyperthyroidism. As DNA, the CDR3 is TGTGCCAGCCCACCACCGGTTTCCGGCGAGACCCAGTACTTC. The encoded protein is CASPPPVSGETQYF.